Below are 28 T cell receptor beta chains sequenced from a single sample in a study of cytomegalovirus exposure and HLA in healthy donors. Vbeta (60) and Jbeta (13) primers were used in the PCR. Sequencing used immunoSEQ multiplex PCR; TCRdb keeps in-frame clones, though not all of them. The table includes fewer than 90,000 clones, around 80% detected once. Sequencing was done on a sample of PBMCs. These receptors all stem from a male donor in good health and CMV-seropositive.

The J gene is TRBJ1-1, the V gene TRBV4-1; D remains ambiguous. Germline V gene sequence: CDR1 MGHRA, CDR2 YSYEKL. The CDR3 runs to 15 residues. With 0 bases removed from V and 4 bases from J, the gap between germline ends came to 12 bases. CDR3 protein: CASSQDRGSSTEAFF. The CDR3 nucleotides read TGCGCCAGCAGCCAAGATCGAGGGTCCAGCACTGAAGCTTTCTTT.

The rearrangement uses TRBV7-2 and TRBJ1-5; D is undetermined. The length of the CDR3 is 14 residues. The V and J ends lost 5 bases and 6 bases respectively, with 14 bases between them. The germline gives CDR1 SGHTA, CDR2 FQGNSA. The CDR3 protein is CASSPGPPGQPQHF. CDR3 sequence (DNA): TGTGCCAGCAGCCCCGGCCCCCCGGGTCAGCCCCAGCATTTT.

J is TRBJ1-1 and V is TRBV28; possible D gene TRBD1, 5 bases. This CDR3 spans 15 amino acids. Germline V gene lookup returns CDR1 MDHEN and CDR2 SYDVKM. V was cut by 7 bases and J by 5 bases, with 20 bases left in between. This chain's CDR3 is CASTNGAGGGTEAFF. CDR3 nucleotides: TGTGCCAGCACCAATGGGGCAGGCGGAGGGACTGAAGCTTTCTTT.

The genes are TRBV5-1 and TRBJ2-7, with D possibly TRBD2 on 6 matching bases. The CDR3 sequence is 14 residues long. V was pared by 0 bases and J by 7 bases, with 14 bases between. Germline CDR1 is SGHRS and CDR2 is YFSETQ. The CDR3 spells CASSLGRGFGEQYF. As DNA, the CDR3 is TGCGCCAGCAGCTTGGGACGGGGGTTTGGGGAGCAGTACTTC.

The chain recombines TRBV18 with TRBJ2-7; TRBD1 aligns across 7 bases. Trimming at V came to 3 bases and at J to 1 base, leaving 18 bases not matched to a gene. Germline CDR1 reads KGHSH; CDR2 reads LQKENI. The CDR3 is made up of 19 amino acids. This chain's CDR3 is CASSPLFLPARGLSYEQYF. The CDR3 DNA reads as TGTGCCAGCTCACCCCTTTTTCTTCCGGCGAGGGGGCTTTCCTACGAGCAGTACTTC.

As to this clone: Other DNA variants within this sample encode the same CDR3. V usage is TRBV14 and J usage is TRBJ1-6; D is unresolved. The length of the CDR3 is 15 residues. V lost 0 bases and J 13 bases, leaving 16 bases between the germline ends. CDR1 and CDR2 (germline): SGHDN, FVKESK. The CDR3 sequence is CASSQDPAGKSPLHF. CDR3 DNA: TGTGCCAGCAGCCAAGATCCCGCCGGGAAGTCCCCCCTCCACTTT.

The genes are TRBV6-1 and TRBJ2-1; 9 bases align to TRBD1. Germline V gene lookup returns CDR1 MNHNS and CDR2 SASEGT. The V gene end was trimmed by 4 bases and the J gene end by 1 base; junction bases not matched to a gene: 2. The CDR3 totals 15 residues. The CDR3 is CASSGGQGSYNEQFF. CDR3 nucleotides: TGTGCCAGCAGTGGGGGACAGGGTTCCTACAATGAGCAGTTCTTC.

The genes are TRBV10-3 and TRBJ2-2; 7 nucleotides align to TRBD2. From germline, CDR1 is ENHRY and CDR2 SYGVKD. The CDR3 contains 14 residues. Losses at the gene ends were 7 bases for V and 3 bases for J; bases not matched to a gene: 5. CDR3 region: CAIKSLADTGELFF. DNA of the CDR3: TGTGCCATCAAAAGTCTAGCGGACACCGGGGAGCTGTTTTTT.

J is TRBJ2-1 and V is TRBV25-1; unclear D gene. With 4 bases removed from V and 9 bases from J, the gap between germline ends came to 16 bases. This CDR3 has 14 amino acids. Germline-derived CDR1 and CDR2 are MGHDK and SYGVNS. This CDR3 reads CASSGSSFRSEQFF. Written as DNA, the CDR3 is TGTGCCAGCAGTGGGTCTAGTTTCCGGAGTGAGCAGTTCTTC.

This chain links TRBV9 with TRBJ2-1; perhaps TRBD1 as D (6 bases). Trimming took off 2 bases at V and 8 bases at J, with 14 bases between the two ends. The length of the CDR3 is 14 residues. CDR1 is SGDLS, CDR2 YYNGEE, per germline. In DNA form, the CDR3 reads TGTGCCAGCAGCGTTGACAGGCTGAGGGATGAGCAGTTCTTC. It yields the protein CASSVDRLRDEQFF. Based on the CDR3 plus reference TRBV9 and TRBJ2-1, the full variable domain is DSGVTQTPKHLITATGQRVTLRCSPRSGDLSVYWYQQSLDQGLQFLIQYYNGEERAKGNILERFSAQQFPDLHSELNLSSLELGDSALYFCASSVDRLRDEQFFGPGTRLTVL.

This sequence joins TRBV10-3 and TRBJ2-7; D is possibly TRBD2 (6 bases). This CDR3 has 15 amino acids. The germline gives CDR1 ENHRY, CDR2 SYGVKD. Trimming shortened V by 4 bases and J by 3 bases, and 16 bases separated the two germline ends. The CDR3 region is CAISALMGGFYEQYF. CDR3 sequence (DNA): TGTGCCATCAGTGCCCTAATGGGGGGATTCTACGAGCAGTACTTC.

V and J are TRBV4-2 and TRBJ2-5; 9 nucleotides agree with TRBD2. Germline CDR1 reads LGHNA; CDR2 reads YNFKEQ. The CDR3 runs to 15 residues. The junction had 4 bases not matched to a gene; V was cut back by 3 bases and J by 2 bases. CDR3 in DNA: TGTGCCAGCAGCCAGCATACTAGCGGGCAAGAGACCCAGTACTTC. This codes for CASSQHTSGQETQYF.

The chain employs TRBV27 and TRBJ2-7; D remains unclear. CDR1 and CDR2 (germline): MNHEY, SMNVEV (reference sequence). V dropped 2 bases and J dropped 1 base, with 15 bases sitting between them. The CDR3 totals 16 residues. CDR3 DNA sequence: TGTGCCAGCAGTTTAGGTGCCATCCCTAGGTCCTACGAGCAGTACTTC. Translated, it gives CASSLGAIPRSYEQYF.

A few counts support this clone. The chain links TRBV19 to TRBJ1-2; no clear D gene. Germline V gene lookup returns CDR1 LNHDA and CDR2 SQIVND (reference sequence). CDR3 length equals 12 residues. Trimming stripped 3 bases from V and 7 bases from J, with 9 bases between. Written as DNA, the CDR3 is TGTGCCAGTAGTATGAGGGAACGTGGCTACACCTTC. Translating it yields CASSMRERGYTF.

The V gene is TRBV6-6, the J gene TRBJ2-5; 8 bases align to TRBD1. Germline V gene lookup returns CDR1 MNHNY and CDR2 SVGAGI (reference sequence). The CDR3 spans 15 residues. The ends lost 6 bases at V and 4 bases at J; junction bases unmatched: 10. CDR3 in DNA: TGTGCCAGCAGCACCGGGACAGGAAACTTAGAGACCCAGTACTTC. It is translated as CASSTGTGNLETQYF.

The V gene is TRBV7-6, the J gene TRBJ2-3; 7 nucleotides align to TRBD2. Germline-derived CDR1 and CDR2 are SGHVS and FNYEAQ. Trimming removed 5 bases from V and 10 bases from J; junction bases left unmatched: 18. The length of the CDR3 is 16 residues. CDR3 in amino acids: CASSPAGERDSLAQYF. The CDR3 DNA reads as TGTGCCAGCAGCCCGGCGGGAGAGCGGGATTCACTGGCGCAGTATTTT.

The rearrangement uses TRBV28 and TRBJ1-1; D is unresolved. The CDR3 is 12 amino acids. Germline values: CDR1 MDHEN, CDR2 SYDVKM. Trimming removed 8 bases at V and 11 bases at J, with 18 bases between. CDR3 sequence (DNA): TGTGCCAGCGGTTGGCATGCTGTCTGGGCTTTCTTT. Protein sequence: CASGWHAVWAFF.

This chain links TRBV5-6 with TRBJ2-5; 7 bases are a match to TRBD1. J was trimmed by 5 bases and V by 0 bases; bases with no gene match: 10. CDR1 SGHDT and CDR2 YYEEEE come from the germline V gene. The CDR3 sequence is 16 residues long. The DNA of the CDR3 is TGTGCCAGCAGCTTGGCCGGGACAGCCCATCGGGAGACCCAGTACTTC. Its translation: CASSLAGTAHRETQYF.

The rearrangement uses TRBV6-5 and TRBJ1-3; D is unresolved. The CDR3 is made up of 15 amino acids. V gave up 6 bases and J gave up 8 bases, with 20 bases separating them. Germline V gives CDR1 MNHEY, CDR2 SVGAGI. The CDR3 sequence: CASSQEAARFYTIYF. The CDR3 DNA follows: TGTGCCAGCAGCCAAGAAGCCGCTCGTTTTTACACCATATATTTT.

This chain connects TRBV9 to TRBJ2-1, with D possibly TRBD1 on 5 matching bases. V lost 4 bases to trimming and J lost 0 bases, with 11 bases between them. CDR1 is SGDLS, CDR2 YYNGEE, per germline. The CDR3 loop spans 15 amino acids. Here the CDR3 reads CASSSPGASYNEQFF. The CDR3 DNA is TGTGCCAGCAGCTCCCCTGGGGCCTCCTACAATGAGCAGTTCTTC.

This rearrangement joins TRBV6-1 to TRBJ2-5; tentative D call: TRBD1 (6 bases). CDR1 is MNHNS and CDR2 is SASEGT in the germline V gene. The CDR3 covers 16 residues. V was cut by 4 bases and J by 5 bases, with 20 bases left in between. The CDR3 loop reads CASSAIRRGLDETQYF. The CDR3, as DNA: TGTGCCAGCAGTGCGATACGCAGGGGATTGGACGAGACCCAGTACTTC.

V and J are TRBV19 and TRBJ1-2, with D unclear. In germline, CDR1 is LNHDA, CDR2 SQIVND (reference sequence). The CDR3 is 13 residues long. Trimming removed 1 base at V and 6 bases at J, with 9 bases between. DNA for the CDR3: TGTGCCAGTAGTATAGGCGGGGAGAATGGCTACACCTTC. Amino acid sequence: CASSIGGENGYTF.

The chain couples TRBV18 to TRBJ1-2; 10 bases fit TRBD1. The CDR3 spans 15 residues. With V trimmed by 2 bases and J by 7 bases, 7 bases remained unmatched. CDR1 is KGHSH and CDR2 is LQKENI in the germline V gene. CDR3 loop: CASSPVGQGTSGYTF. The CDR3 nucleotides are TGTGCCAGCTCACCAGTGGGACAGGGGACTAGTGGCTACACCTTC.

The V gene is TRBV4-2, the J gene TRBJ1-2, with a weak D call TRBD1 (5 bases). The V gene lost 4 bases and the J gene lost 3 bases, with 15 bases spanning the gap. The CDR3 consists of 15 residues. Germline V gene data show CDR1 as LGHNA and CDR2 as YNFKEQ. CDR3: CASSPSGGIDYGYTF. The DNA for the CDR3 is TGTGCCAGCAGCCCTTCGGGGGGGATTGACTATGGCTACACCTTC.

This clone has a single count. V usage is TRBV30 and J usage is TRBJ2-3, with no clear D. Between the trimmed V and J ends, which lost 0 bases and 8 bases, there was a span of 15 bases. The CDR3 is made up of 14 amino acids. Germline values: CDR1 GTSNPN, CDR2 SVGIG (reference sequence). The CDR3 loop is CAWSVPEQLGTQYF. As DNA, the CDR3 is TGTGCCTGGAGTGTCCCAGAACAGTTGGGTACGCAGTATTTT.

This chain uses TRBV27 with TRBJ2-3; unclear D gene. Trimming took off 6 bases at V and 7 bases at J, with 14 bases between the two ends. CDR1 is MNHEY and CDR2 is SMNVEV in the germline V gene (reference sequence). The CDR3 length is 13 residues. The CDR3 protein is CASSGNSFNTQYF. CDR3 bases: TGTGCCAGCAGCGGTAACAGTTTCAATACGCAGTATTTT.

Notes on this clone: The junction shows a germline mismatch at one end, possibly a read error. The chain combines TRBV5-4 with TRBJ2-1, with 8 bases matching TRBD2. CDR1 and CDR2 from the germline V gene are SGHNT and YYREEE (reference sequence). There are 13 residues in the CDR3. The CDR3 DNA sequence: TGTGCCACCAGCGGGAGTGACAACAATGAGCAGTTCTTC. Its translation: CATSGSDNNEQFF.

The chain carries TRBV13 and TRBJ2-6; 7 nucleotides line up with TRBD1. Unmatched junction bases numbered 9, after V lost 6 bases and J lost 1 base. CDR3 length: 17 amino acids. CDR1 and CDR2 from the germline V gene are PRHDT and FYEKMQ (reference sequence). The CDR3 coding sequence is TGTGCCAGCAGACCGGACAGGTGGGATTCTGGGGCCAACGTCCTGACTTTC. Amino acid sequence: CASRPDRWDSGANVLTF.